This paragraph covers one T cell receptor (beta chain) sequence. The clone's antigen remains unknown. No base-level quality is on record; no much larger clone is a single base apart. A second Seattle source provided samples from volunteer blood donors who had recovered from COVID-19. Collaborating institutions collected whole blood in K2EDTA tubes following their own protocols. For TCRbeta analysis, collaborator samples were shipped as frozen whole blood, as isolated PBMCs, or as DNA extracted from either sample type. TCRbeta CDR3 regions were amplified from genomic DNA using the immunoSEQ Assay, a bias-controlled multiplex PCR. The authors processed their data as follows. Nucleated cell counts per sample were estimated from amplification of reference gene primers within the assay. Sequence reads were collapsed and filtered to measure the absolute abundance of every unique TCRbeta CDR3 rearrangement. Productive Simpson clonality was computed per sample as the square root of Simpson's diversity index over productive rearrangements. Not all clones reach the TCRdb copy of this immuneACCESS table, which keeps in-frame sequences only. Checked studies attribute under half of the gap to unresolved V genes and leave the rest unexplained. V and J calls and clone size are those listed in that table; D and trimming were worked out from the DNA. This sample is represented by about 300,000 clones; 83% of them were singletons. The ten largest clones represent around a tenth of the sample.

This record belongs to a study of blood T cell repertoires in COVID-19 (dated by TCRdb to the early 2020s). Background on the whole study: The collaborator samples originated in the United States, Italy and Spain and spanned the acute and convalescent phases of COVID-19. The material from the prospective study consisted of cDNA or gDNA derived from T cells, B-cell-depleted T cells, or PBMCs. Deeply sampled blood TCRbeta repertoires from subjects exposed to, actively infected with, or recovered from COVID-19 were included in the dataset. The repertoires were made available in a free public database intended to serve as a resource for research on the immune response to SARS-CoV-2. Samples came from the ongoing ImmuneRACE study (first 160 participants) plus 1,254 subjects from 6 global collaborators. The sample metadata nearly always contained a de-identified subject ID, COVID-19 status, age in years and sex. Where available, HLA class I and class II types were obtained from metadata supplied by the sample provider rather than from assay-based typing.

The germline V gene (reference sequence) supplies CDR1 MNHEY and CDR2 SMNVEV. The CDR3, from cysteine to phenylalanine, totals 15 residues. Here the CDR3 DNA is all that survives: 45 bases in frame from base 1. Clipping removes 4 bases from V and 6 bases from J, with 6 as the unmatched junction base count. The paper as a whole reports these results and caveats: The amount of clinical and demographic metadata varied by source and participant and was provided uncurated.

Sequenced material: peripheral blood. The TCR sequence derives from a woman between 50 and 59 years old who had recovered from COVID-19. The rearranged segments are TRBV27 and TRBJ1-6; the central 7 bases match TRBD1. The CDR3 protein: CASSSPGQANSPLHF. The DNA is TGTGCCAGCAGTTCCCCTGGACAGGCTAATTCACCCCTCCACTTT.